A single TCR beta chain is shown here with its context. Its antigen is currently unknown. This entry comes from a study of cytomegalovirus exposure and HLA in healthy donors. Looking at the study overall: Among approximately 390 genotyped donors, about 83% fell in the Caucasian-associated ancestry cluster. Notes on the study in general: Most TCR sequences were uncommon, yet certain public TCRs appeared in many donors.

Both 60 Vbeta primers and 13 Jbeta primers went into the PCR. Some clones are missing from TCRdb's copy, which holds only in-frame ones; the method was immunoSEQ multiplex PCR. The repertoire holds about 130,000 clones, with 65% to 90% as singletons. This cohort consisted of healthy bone marrow donors. Germline values: CDR1 SQVTM, CDR2 ANQGSEA. Trimming took 7 bases from V and 1 from J; bases not matched to a gene: 8. CDR3 length: 14 amino acids. Input material: PBMCs. The chain recombines TRBV29-1 with TRBJ2-3; 7 nucleotides line up with TRBD2. The clonotype comes from a man over 45 in good health and CMV-seronegative. The CDR3: CSARAGSGTDTQYF. CDR3 nucleotides: TGCAGCGCCCGAGCGGGGTCGGGCACAGATACGCAGTATTTT.